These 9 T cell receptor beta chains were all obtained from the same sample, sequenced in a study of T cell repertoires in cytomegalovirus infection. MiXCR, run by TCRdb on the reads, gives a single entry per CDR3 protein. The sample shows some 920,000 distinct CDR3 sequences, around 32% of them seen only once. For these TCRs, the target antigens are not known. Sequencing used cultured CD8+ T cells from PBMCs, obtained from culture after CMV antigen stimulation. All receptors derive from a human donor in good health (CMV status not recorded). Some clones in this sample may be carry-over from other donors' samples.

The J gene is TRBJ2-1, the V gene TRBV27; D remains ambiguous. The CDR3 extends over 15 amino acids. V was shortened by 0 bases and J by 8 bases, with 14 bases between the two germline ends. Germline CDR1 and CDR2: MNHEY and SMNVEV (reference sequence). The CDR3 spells CASSLSGTYLYEQFF. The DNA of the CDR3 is TGTGCCAGCAGTTTATCGGGCACATATCTGTATGAGCAGTTCTTC.

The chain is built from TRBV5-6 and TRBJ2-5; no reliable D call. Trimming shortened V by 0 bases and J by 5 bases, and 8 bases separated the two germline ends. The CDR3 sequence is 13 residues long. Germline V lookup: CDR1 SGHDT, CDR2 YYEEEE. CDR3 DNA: TGTGCCAGCAGCTTGGCCTACTGGGAGACCCAGTACTTC. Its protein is CASSLAYWETQYF.

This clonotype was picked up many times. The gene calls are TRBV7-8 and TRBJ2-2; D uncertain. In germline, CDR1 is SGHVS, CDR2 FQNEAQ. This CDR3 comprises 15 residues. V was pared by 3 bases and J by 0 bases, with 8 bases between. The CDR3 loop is CASSFKGANTGELFF. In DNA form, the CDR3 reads TGTGCCAGCAGCTTTAAGGGCGCGAACACCGGGGAGCTGTTTTTT.

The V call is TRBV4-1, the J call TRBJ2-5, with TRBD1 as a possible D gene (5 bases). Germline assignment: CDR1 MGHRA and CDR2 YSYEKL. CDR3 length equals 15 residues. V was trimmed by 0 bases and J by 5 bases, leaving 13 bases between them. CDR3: CASSQDLVDKETQYF. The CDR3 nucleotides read TGCGCCAGCAGCCAAGATCTAGTGGACAAGGAGACCCAGTACTTC.

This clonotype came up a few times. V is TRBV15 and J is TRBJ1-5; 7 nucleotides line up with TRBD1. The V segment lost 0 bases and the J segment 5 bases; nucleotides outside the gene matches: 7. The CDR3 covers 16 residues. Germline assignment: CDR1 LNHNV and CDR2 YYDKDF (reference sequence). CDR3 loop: CATSRDLGQPYQPQHF. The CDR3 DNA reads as TGTGCCACCAGCAGAGATTTGGGACAGCCTTATCAGCCCCAGCATTTT.

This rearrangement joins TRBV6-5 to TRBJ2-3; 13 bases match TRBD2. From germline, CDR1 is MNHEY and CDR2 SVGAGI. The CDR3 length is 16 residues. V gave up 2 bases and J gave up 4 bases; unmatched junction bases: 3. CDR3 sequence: CASSYTSGGAADTQYF. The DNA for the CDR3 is TGTGCCAGCAGTTACACTAGCGGGGGGGCTGCAGATACGCAGTATTTT.

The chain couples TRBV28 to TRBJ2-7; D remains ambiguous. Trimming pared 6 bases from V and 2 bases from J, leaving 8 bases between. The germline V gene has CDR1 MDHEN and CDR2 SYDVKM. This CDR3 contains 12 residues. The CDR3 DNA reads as TGTGCCAGCAGCACTGCAGCCTACGAGCAGTACTTC. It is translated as CASSTAAYEQYF.

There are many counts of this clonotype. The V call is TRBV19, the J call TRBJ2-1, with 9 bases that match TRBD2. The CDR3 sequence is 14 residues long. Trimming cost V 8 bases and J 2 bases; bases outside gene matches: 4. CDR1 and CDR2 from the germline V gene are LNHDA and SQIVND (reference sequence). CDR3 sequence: CASGWTSAYNEQFF. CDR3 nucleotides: TGTGCCAGTGGCTGGACTAGCGCCTACAATGAGCAGTTCTTC. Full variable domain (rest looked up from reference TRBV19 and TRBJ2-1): DGGITQSPKYLFRKEGQNVTLSCEQNLNHDAMYWYRQDPGQGLRLIYYSQIVNDFQKGDIAEGYSVSREKKESFPLTVTSAQKNPTAFYLCASGWTSAYNEQFFGPGTRLTVL.

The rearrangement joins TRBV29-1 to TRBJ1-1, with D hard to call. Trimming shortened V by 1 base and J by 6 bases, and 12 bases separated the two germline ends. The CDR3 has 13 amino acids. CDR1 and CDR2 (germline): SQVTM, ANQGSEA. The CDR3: CSVEGGGSSEAFF. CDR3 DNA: TGCAGCGTTGAAGGGGGAGGGTCCTCTGAAGCTTTCTTT. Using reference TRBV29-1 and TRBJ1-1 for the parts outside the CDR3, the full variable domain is SAVISQKPSRDICQRGTSLTIQCQVDSQVTMMFWYRQQPGQSLTLIATANQGSEATYESGFVIDKFPISRPNLTFSTLTVSNMSPEDSSIYLCSVEGGGSSEAFFGQGTRLTVV.